This record covers a single T cell receptor beta chain. The sample comes from a study of blood T cell repertoires in COVID-19. Study summary: COVID-19 samples collected from the United States, Italy and Spain covered acute and convalescent phases. T cells, B-cell-depleted T cells, or PBMCs supplied cDNA or gDNA.

The V and J ends lost 4 bases and 7 bases respectively, with 12 bases between them. The CDR3 covers 13 residues. Per the germline V gene, CDR1 is SGHDT and CDR2 is YYEEEE. In the authors' methods: Cell counts per sample came from amplifying reference gene primers. Data came from immunoSEQ multiplex PCR; TCRdb stores just in-frame clones and leaves some out. Clonal size and the V and J genes are those of that table, whereas D and trimming came from the DNA. The data show approximately 200,000 clones, about 83% seen once. The sample was peripheral blood. The receptor was isolated from a man in his fifties or sixties who had recovered from COVID-19. The chain employs TRBV5-6 and TRBJ2-4, with D tentatively TRBD1 (5 bases). The CDR3 sequence: CASSDEQVNIQYF. CDR3 bases: TGTGCCAGCAGCGACGAACAGGTGAACATTCAGTACTTC.